Presented here are 9 T cell receptor beta chains from one specimen sequenced in a study of CD8 T cells in Susac syndrome. RNA totalling about 0.5 to 1 ug underwent reverse transcription with random hexamers. Each CDR3 protein gets one entry after TCRdb re-called the immunoSEQ multiplex PCR reads with MiXCR. The data contain about 250,000 distinct CDR3 sequences, 93% of them singletons. The sequenced sample consisted of CD4+ T cells from PBMCs. The receptors were sampled from a human donor with multiple sclerosis.

This clonotype was counted only a few times. The chain combines TRBV5-1 with TRBJ2-3, with D tentatively TRBD1 or TRBD2 (5 bases each). From germline, CDR1 is SGHRS and CDR2 YFSETQ. The CDR3 is made up of 15 amino acids. Trimming took 0 bases from V and 4 from J, leaving 12 bases between them. CDR3 DNA sequence: TGCGCCAGCAGCTTGGACGGGGCTAGCTCAGATACGCAGTATTTT. It encodes CASSLDGASSDTQYF. The full variable domain, completed using reference TRBV5-1 and TRBJ2-3, is KAGVTQTPRYLIKTRGQQVTLSCSPISGHRSVSWYQQTPGQGLQFLFEYFSETQRNKGNFPGRFSGRQFSNSRSEMNVSTLELGDSALYLCASSLDGASSDTQYFGPGTRLTVL.

V gene TRBV6-6 combines with J gene TRBJ2-7, with 14 bases fitting TRBD2. Per germline, CDR1 MNHNY and CDR2 SVGAGI (reference sequence). This CDR3 region has 14 residues. Unmatched junction bases numbered 5, after V lost 7 bases and J lost 6 bases. The CDR3 is CASKTSGGALEQYF. In DNA, the CDR3 is TGTGCCAGCAAGACTAGCGGGGGGGCGCTCGAGCAGTACTTC.

The CDR3 region is CATSDLQAGAGPYEQYV. The CDR3 region has the DNA TGTGCCACCAGTGACCTACAGGCCGGGGCGGGACCATACGAGCAGTACGTC. This chain joins TRBV24-1 and TRBJ2-7; TRBD2 might be the D (6 bases). The V end lost 4 bases, the J end lost 4 bases, and 22 bases lay between the germline ends. The CDR3 length is 17 residues. Germline loops: CDR1 KGHDR, CDR2 SFDVKD.

The chain is built from TRBV7-9 and TRBJ2-5, with D possibly being TRBD1 (8 bases). CDR1 and CDR2 from the germline V gene are SEHNR and FQNEAQ (reference sequence). The CDR3 has 14 residues. The V gene lost 4 bases and the J gene lost 4 bases, with 13 bases spanning the gap. The CDR3 bases are TGTGCCAGCAGCTCGACAGGGGAGGGAGAGACCCAGTACTTC. Its protein is CASSSTGEGETQYF.

The chain uses TRBV25-1 and TRBJ1-1, with no clear D. The V and J ends lost 4 bases and 11 bases respectively, with 11 bases between them. This CDR3 contains 11 residues. Germline V CDR1 and CDR2: MGHDK, SYGVNS. The CDR3 DNA reads TGTGCCAGCAGTGGCTATCTAGGCGCTTTCTTT. Its protein product is CASSGYLGAFF.

The chain couples TRBV7-9 to TRBJ1-1; weak D call: TRBD1 (6 bases). V was shortened by 5 bases and J by 11 bases, with 24 bases between the two germline ends. The germline CDR1 and CDR2 sequences are SEHNR and FQNEAQ (reference sequence). CDR3 length: 15 residues. The CDR3 DNA reads as TGTGCCAGCAGCCCCTACACTGACAGGCCTGAAAACGCTTTCTTT. This translates into CASSPYTDRPENAFF. Filled out from reference TRBV7-9 and TRBJ1-1, the complete variable domain reads DTGVSQNPRHKITKRGQNVTFRCDPISEHNRLYWYRQTLGQGPEFLTYFQNEAQLEKSRLLSDRFSAERPKGSFSTLEIQRTEQGDSAMYLCASSPYTDRPENAFFGQGTRLTVV.

This chain links TRBV28 with TRBJ2-5; 7 bases map to TRBD2. CDR1 and CDR2 (germline): MDHEN, SYDVKM. V lost 7 bases and J lost 4; bases outside the gene matches: 12. The CDR3 contains 15 residues. CDR3 coding DNA: TGTGCCAGCAAGGGCGGGGGATCCCGCGGAGAGACCCAGTACTTC. Its protein is CASKGGGSRGETQYF.

This clonotype was seen only once. This chain connects TRBV12-3 or TRBV12-4 to TRBJ2-5; 7 positions match TRBD1. V lost 11 bases, J lost 2 bases, and 8 bases stayed unmatched. The CDR3 sequence is 13 residues long. This chain's CDR3 is CASRDRNQETQYF. CDR3 DNA: TGTGCCTCCCGGGACAGAAATCAAGAGACCCAGTACTTC.

This clonotype was recorded a few times. The chain carries TRBV23-1 and TRBJ2-7; D is possibly TRBD1 (6 bases). TRBV23-1 is labeled an ORF, and its function is uncertain. Trimming took off 3 bases at V and 0 bases at J, with 21 bases between the two ends. This CDR3 contains 18 residues. The CDR3 DNA is TGCGCCAGCAGTCAGCGGATGGGTCTTTCCAGGGGCTCCTACGAGCAGTACGTC. Its translation is CASSQRMGLSRGSYEQYV.